Shown below are 10 T cell receptor beta chains from a single sample sequenced in a study of cytomegalovirus exposure and HLA in healthy donors. Both 60 Vbeta primers and 13 Jbeta primers went into the PCR. The method was immunoSEQ multiplex PCR; TCRdb's version includes in-frame clones alone and lacks a portion of them. The sample has around 120,000 clones, around four fifths seen once. The sample comprised PBMCs. These receptors came from a woman in her forties in good health and CMV-seronegative.

The chain carries TRBV19 and TRBJ2-5, with 8 nucleotides matching TRBD1. The trim removed 0 bases at V and 5 bases at J, leaving 8 bases unmatched. CDR1 is LNHDA and CDR2 is SQIVND in the germline V gene (reference sequence). The CDR3 contains 16 residues. The CDR3 is CASSIDLSGGRETQYF. In DNA form, the CDR3 reads TGTGCCAGTAGTATAGATCTATCAGGGGGCCGGGAGACCCAGTACTTC.

The chain combines TRBV9 with TRBJ1-4; TRBD1 is a possible D gene (5 bases). This CDR3 contains 15 residues. Trimming shortened V by 4 bases and J by 8 bases, and 18 bases separated the two germline ends. Germline lookup yields CDR1 SGDLS and CDR2 YYNGEE. Here the CDR3 DNA reads TGTGCCAGCAGCCCCCGGGGGGACCGCGACGAAAAACTGTTTTTT. This translates into CASSPRGDRDEKLFF. Combining the CDR3 with reference TRBV9 and TRBJ1-4 gives the whole variable domain DSGVTQTPKHLITATGQRVTLRCSPRSGDLSVYWYQQSLDQGLQFLIQYYNGEERAKGNILERFSAQQFPDLHSELNLSSLELGDSALYFCASSPRGDRDEKLFFGSGTQLSVL.

The chain uses TRBV7-9 and TRBJ2-5; 10 positions match TRBD2. CDR3 length: 15 residues. V shed 7 bases and J 5 bases; nucleotides not matched to a gene: 10. In germline, CDR1 is SEHNR, CDR2 FQNEAQ (reference sequence). CDR3 sequence reads: CASTIQAGGMETQYF. DNA of the CDR3: TGTGCCAGCACAATCCAAGCGGGGGGGATGGAGACCCAGTACTTC.

V usage is TRBV9 and J usage is TRBJ2-1, with 16 bases that match TRBD2. The germline CDR1 and CDR2 sequences are SGDLS and YYNGEE. J gave up 7 bases and V 3 bases, and 7 bases lay outside the gene matches. The CDR3 is 17 residues long. The CDR3 loop is CASSDEPGLAGGNEQFF. The CDR3 nucleotides are TGTGCCAGCAGCGACGAACCGGGACTAGCGGGAGGGAATGAGCAGTTCTTC.

This chain uses TRBV19 with TRBJ1-3, with 8 bases matching TRBD1. Germline values: CDR1 LNHDA, CDR2 SQIVND (reference sequence). V gave up 6 bases and J gave up 0 bases; unmatched junction bases: 7. The CDR3 covers 16 residues. CDR3 sequence (DNA): TGTGCCAGTAGGAGGACAGGGCTGAGCTCTGGAAACACCATATATTTT. Translation: CASRRTGLSSGNTIYF. The full variable domain, with the rest looked up from reference TRBV19 and TRBJ1-3, is DGGITQSPKYLFRKEGQNVTLSCEQNLNHDAMYWYRQDPGQGLRLIYYSQIVNDFQKGDIAEGYSVSREKKESFPLTVTSAQKNPTAFYLCASRRTGLSSGNTIYFGEGSWLTVV.

The V and J genes are TRBV19 and TRBJ2-6, with 7 bases that match TRBD1. CDR3 size: 17 residues. Unmatched junction bases numbered 5, after V lost 3 bases and J lost 0 bases. CDR1 and CDR2 (germline): LNHDA, SQIVND (reference sequence). DNA for the CDR3: TGTGCCAGTAGTATCCGGGACAGACTCTCTGGGGCCAACGTCCTGACTTTC. Residues: CASSIRDRLSGANVLTF.

The gene calls are TRBV18 and TRBJ2-5, with D tentatively TRBD2 (5 bases). The CDR3 consists of 13 residues. Germline-derived CDR1 and CDR2 are KGHSH and LQKENI. V was clipped by 8 bases and J by 0 bases, with 10 bases between them. The CDR3 reads CASLPGYQETQYF. CDR3 in DNA: TGTGCCAGCCTGCCGGGATACCAAGAGACCCAGTACTTC. The entire variable domain, with the rest obtained from reference TRBV18 and TRBJ2-5, is as follows: NAGVMQNPRHLVRRRGQEARLRCSPMKGHSHVYWYRQLPEEGLKFMVYLQKENIIDESGMPKERFSAEFPKEGPSILRIQQVVRGDSAAYFCASLPGYQETQYFGPGTRLLVL.

CDR3 residues: CASSSSRDRGPGELFF. CDR3 nucleotide sequence: TGTGCCAGCAGCTCCTCCCGGGACAGGGGGCCCGGGGAGCTGTTTTTT. This chain links TRBV7-6 with TRBJ2-2; 12 bases map to TRBD1. The J segment lost 6 bases and the V segment lost 4 bases, leaving 6 bases of the junction unmatched. Germline CDR1 reads SGHVS; CDR2 reads FNYEAQ. CDR3 size: 16 residues. Looking up the rest from reference TRBV7-6 and TRBJ2-2 gives the full variable domain: GAGVSQSPRYKVTKRGQDVALRCDPISGHVSLYWYRQALGQGPEFLTYFNYEAQQDKSGLPNDRFSAERPEGSISTLTIQRTEQRDSAMYRCASSSSRDRGPGELFFGEGSRLTVL.

The CDR3 coding sequence is TGTGCCAGCAGACGCACGGGGGTGGGCTATGGCTACACCTTC. It yields the protein CASRRTGVGYGYTF. V gene TRBV7-2 combines with J gene TRBJ1-2; D perhaps matches TRBD1 (5 bases). V was clipped by 6 bases and J by 4 bases, with 15 bases between them. The CDR3 consists of 14 residues. CDR1 is SGHTA, CDR2 FQGNSA, per germline.

This chain connects TRBV2 to TRBJ1-2; 9 nucleotides match TRBD1. Germline assignment: CDR1 SNHLY and CDR2 FYNNEI. The CDR3 totals 12 residues. With V trimmed by 5 bases and J by 10 bases, 5 bases remained unmatched. The CDR3 DNA reads as TGTGCCAGCAGTTACACAGGGGGCCCCTACACCTTC. Translation: CASSYTGGPYTF.